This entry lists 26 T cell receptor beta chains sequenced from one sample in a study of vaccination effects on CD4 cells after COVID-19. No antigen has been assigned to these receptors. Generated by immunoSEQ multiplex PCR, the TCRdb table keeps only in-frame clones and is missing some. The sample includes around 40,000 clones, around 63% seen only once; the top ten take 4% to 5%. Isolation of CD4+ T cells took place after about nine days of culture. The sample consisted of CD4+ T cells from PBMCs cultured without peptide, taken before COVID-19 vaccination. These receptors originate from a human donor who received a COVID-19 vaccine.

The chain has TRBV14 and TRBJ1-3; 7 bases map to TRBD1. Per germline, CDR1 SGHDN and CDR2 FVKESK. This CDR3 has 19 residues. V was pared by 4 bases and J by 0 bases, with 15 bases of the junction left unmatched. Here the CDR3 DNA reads TGTGCCAGCAGCCCCGATAGGGGGCTCAGACCAACCTCTGGAAACACCATATATTTT. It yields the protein CASSPDRGLRPTSGNTIYF.

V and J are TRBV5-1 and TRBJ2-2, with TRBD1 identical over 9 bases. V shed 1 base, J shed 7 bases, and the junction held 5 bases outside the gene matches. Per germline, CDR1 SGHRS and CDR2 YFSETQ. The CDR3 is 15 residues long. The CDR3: CASSLRGQGGGELFF. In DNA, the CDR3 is TGCGCCAGCAGCTTGCGGGGACAGGGAGGCGGGGAGCTGTTTTTT.

DNA of the CDR3: TGTGCCAGTAGGTTGGGGGAGAACACTGAAGCTTTCTTT. It specifies CASRLGENTEAFF. The chain employs TRBV19 and TRBJ1-1; maybe TRBD1 (5 bases). Germline V gives CDR1 LNHDA, CDR2 SQIVND (reference sequence). Trimming pared 6 bases from V and 1 base from J, leaving 9 bases between. This CDR3 is built from 13 residues.

CDR3 nucleotide sequence: TGTGCCAGCAGTCCCGGGACAGGGGCTACTAATGAAAAACTGTTTTTT. Amino acid sequence: CASSPGTGATNEKLFF. This sequence joins TRBV3-1 (or the pseudogene TRBV3-2) and TRBJ1-4; 10 nucleotides align to TRBD1. CDR1 and CDR2 from the germline V gene are LGHDT and YNNKEL (reference sequence). This CDR3 is built from 16 residues. Trimming at V came to 6 bases and at J to 2 bases, leaving 6 bases not matched to a gene.

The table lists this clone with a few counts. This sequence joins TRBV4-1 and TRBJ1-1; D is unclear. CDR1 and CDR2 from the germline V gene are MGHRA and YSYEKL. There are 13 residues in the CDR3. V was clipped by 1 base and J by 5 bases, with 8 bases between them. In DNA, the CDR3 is TGCGCCAGCAGCCAAGCCCCAGCTACTGAAGCTTTCTTT. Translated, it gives CASSQAPATEAFF.

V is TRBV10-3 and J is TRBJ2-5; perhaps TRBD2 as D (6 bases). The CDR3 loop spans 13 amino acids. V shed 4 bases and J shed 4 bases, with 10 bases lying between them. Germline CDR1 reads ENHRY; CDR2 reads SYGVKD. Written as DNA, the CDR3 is TGTGCCATCAGTGGGGGGACTGGAGAGACCCAGTACTTC. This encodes CAISGGTGETQYF.

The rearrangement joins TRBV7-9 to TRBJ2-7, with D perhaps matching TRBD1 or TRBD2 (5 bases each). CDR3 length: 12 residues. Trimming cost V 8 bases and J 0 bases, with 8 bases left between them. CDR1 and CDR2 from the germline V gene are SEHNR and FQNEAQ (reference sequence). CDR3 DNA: TGTGCCAGCGAGGGGAGCTCCTACGAGCAGTACTTC. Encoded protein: CASEGSSYEQYF.

CDR3 nucleotides: TGTGCCAGCAGTTTAGCGGGAGCCCACTACAATGAGCAGTTCTTC. It codes for CASSLAGAHYNEQFF. The rearrangement joins TRBV6-5 to TRBJ2-1; 9 positions agree with TRBD2. The germline V gene has CDR1 MNHEY and CDR2 SVGAGI. Germline trimming cut 4 bases from V and 3 bases from J; bases unmatched to any gene: 4. The length of the CDR3 is 15 residues.

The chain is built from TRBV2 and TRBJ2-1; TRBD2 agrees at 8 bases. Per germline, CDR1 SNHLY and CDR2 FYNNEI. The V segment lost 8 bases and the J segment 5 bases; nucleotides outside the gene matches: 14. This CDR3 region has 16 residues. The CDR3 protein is CASHPASGGRNNEQFF. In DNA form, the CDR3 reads TGTGCCAGCCATCCCGCGAGCGGGGGTAGGAACAATGAGCAGTTCTTC.

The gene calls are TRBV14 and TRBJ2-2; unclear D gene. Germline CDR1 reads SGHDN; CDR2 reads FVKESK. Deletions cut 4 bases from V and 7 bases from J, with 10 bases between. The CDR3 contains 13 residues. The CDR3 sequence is CASSPFVGGELFF. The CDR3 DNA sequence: TGTGCCAGCAGCCCCTTCGTGGGCGGGGAGCTGTTTTTT.

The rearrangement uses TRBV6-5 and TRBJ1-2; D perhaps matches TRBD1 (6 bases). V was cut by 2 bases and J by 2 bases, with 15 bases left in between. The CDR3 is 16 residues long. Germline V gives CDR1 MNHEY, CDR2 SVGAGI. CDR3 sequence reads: CASSYRQASKNYGYTF. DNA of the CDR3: TGTGCCAGCAGTTACAGACAGGCCTCGAAGAACTATGGCTACACCTTC.

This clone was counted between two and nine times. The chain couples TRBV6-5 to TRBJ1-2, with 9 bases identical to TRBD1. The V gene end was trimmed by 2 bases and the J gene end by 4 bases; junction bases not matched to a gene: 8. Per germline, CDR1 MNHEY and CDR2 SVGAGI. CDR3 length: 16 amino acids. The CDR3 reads CASSYTRTGGGYGYTF. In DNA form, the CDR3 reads TGTGCCAGCAGTTACACACGTACAGGGGGCGGCTATGGCTACACCTTC.

This CDR3 reads CASSLRDGTNTEAFF. CDR3 nucleotide sequence: TGCGCCAGCAGCTTGCGGGACGGAACCAACACTGAAGCTTTCTTT. This chain uses TRBV5-1 with TRBJ1-1, with D tentatively TRBD1 (5 bases). V gave up 1 base and J gave up 2 bases, with 12 bases separating them. This CDR3 spans 15 amino acids. Germline-derived CDR1 and CDR2 are SGHRS and YFSETQ.

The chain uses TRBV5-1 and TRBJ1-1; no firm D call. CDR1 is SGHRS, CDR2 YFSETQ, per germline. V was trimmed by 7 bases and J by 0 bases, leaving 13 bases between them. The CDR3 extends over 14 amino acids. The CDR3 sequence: CASLEGPMNTEAFF. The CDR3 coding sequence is TGCGCCAGCCTCGAGGGCCCTATGAACACTGAAGCTTTCTTT.

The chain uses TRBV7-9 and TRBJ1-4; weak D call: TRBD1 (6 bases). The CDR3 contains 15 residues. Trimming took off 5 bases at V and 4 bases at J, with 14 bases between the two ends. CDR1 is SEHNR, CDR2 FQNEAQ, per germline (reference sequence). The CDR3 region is CASSLLGALNEKLFF. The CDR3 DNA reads TGTGCCAGCAGCCTCCTGGGGGCCCTTAATGAAAAACTGTTTTTT.

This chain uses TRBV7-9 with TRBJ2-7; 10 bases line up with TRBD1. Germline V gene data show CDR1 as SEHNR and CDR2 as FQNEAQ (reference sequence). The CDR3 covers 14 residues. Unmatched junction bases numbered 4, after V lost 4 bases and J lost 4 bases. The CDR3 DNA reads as TGTGCCAGCAGCTCAGTGGGACAGGGGTACGAGCAGTACTTC. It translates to CASSSVGQGYEQYF.

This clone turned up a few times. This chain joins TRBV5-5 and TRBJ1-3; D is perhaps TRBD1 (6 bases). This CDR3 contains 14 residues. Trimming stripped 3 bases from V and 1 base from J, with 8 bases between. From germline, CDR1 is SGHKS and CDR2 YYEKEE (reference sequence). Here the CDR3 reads CASSWQGSGNTIYF. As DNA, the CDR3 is TGTGCCAGCAGCTGGCAGGGGTCTGGAAACACCATATATTTT.

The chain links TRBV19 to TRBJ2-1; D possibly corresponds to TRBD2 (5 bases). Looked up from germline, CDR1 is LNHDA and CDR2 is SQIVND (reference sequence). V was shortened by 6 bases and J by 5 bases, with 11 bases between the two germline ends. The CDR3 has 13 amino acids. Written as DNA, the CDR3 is TGTGCCAGTAGACCCGGACTCAACAATGAGCAGTTCTTC. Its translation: CASRPGLNNEQFF. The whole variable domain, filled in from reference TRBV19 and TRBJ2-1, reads DGGITQSPKYLFRKEGQNVTLSCEQNLNHDAMYWYRQDPGQGLRLIYYSQIVNDFQKGDIAEGYSVSREKKESFPLTVTSAQKNPTAFYLCASRPGLNNEQFFGPGTRLTVL.

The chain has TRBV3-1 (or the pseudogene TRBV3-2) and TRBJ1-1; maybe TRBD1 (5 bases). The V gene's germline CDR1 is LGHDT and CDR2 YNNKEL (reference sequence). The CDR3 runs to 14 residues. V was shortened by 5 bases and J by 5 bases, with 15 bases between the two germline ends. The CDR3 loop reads CASSEYSGRTEAFF. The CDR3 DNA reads TGTGCCAGCAGCGAGTACTCAGGGAGGACTGAAGCTTTCTTT.

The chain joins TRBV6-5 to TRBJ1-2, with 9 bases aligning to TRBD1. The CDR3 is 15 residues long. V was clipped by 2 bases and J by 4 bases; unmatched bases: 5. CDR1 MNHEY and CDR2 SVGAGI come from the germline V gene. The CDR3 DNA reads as TGTGCCAGCAGTTACCGGGACAGGGTGGGCTATGGCTACACCTTC. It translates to CASSYRDRVGYGYTF.

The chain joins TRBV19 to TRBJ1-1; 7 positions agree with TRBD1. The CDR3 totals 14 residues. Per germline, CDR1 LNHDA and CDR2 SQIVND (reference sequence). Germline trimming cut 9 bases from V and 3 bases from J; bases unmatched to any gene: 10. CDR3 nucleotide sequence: TGTGCCAGCGGAGAACAGGGGACCCACACTGAAGCTTTCTTT. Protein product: CASGEQGTHTEAFF.

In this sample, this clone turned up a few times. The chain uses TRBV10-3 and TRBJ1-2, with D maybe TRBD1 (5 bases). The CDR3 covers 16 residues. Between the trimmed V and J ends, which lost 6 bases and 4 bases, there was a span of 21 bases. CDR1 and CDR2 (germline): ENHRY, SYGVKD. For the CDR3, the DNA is TGTGCCATCAGGCGGACGACCGGACAAGTTGGCTATGGCTACACCTTC. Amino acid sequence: CAIRRTTGQVGYGYTF.

The CDR3 here is CASSPPNSYEQYF. DNA for the CDR3: TGTGCCAGCTCACCACCCAACTCCTACGAGCAGTACTTC. The chain is built from TRBV18 and TRBJ2-7, with unresolved D. CDR3 length equals 13 residues. Per the germline V gene, CDR1 is KGHSH and CDR2 is LQKENI. Deletions cut 0 bases from V and 0 bases from J, with 3 bases between.

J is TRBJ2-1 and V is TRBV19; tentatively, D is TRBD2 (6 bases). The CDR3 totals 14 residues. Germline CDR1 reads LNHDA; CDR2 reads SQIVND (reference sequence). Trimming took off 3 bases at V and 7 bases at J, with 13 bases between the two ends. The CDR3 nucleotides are TGTGCCAGTAGTATGGATAGCGGTCGAAATGAGCAGTTCTTC. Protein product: CASSMDSGRNEQFF.

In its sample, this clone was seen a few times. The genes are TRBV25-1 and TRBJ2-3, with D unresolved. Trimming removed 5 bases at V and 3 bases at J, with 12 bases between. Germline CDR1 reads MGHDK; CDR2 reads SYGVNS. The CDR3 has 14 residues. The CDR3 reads CASSPGGSTDTQYF. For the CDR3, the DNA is TGTGCCAGCAGTCCCGGCGGTAGTACAGATACGCAGTATTTT.

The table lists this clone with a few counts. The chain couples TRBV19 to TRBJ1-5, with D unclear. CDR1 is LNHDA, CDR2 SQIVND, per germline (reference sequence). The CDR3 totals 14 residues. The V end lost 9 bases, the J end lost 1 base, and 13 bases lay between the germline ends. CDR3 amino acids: CASGTAVSNQPQHF. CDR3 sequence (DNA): TGTGCCAGCGGAACGGCAGTAAGCAATCAGCCCCAGCATTTT.